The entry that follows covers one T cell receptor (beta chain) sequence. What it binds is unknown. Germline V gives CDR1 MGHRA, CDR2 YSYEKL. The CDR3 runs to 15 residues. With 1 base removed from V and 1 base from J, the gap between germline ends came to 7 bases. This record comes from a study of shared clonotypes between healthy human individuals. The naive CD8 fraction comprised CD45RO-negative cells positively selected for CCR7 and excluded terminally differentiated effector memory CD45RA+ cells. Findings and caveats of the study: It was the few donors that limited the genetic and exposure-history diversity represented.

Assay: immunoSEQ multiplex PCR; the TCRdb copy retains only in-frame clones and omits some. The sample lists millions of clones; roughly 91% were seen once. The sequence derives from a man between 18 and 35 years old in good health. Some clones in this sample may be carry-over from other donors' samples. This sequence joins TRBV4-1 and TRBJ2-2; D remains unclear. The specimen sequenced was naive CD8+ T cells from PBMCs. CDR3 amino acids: CASSQGPGNTGELFF. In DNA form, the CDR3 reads TGCGCCAGCAGCCAAGGACCGGGGAACACCGGGGAGCTGTTTTTT.